This T cell receptor (beta chain) emerged from a study of CD8 T cells in ankylosing spondylitis. This CDR3 spans 19 amino acids. Germline-derived CDR1 and CDR2 are LGHNA and YNFKEQ. V dropped 1 base and J dropped 0; count of bases not matched to a gene: 10. This clonotype was seen only a few times. Its antigen remains unknown. From the 5' RACE reads, TCRdb called clonotypes with MiXCR, one entry per CDR3 protein. The sample lists a few hundred thousand distinct CDR3 sequences; more than 20% were seen once. Findings of the study overall: Made up of about eight highly homologous variants, a TCR beta motif appeared characteristic of ankylosing spondylitis blood. Significant enrichment of disease-linked clones was reported in matched ankylosing spondylitis synovial fluid.

This chain links TRBV4-2 with TRBJ2-4; the match to TRBD2 covers 9 bases. The sequencing sample was made of blood, either unsorted or a sorted T cell fraction (not recorded which). The sequence came from a male donor with ankylosing spondylitis. The CDR3 nucleotides are TGTGCCAGCAGCCAAGGTCTGGCGGGAGGGAACCTAGCCAAAAACATTCAGTACTTC. Amino acid sequence: CASSQGLAGGNLAKNIQYF.